In its sample, the clone carrying this T cell receptor beta chain was seen once. The antigen remains unidentified. This entry comes from a study of OX40 agonist ivuxolimab in advanced cancers. Looking at the study overall: The group had a mean age of around 60 years, ranged from about 20 to 79, and was approximately 81% male. The study's findings and limits: Circulating CD4+ and CD8+ T cells showed clonal expansion by week 6 at 0.1 to 3.0 mg/kg.

J gave up 3 bases and V 4 bases, and 2 bases lay outside the gene matches. Germline values: CDR1 SGHAT, CDR2 FQNNGV. The CDR3 covers 13 residues. This table comes from immunoSEQ multiplex PCR, and its TCRdb copy is limited to in-frame clones, with some not included. This table holds 66,000 or so clones, 85% found once. The chain recombines TRBV11-2 with TRBJ2-5; 7 bases match TRBD1. This specimen consisted of CD4+ or CD8+ T cells sorted from blood, obtained in a trial of the OX40 agonist ivuxolimab. The receptor was isolated from an adult with an advanced solid tumor such as melanoma, head and neck, liver or kidney cancer. This CDR3 is CASSSDREETQYF. CDR3 nucleotide sequence: TGTGCCAGCAGCTCAGACAGGGAAGAGACCCAGTACTTC. The variable domain in full, completed from reference TRBV11-2 and TRBJ2-5, reads EAGVAQSPRYKIIEKRQSVAFWCNPISGHATLYWYQQILGQGPKLLIQFQNNGVVDDSQLPKDRFSAERLKGVDSTLKIQPAKLEDSAVYLCASSSDREETQYFGPGTRLLVL.